This T cell receptor beta chain was profiled in a study of blood T cell repertoires in COVID-19. Study background: COVID-19 samples collected from the United States, Italy and Spain covered acute and convalescent phases.

This CDR3 has 16 residues. Germline trimming cut 0 bases from V and 5 bases from J; bases unmatched to any gene: 7. Per germline, CDR1 LGHNA and CDR2 YSLEER. The repertoire was sequenced with immunoSEQ multiplex PCR; TCRdb's copy has only in-frame clones and lacks some. The sample has about 240,000 clones, around 88% seen once. This clonotype was obtained from a woman aged 25 to 39 who had recovered from COVID-19. This rearrangement joins TRBV4-3 to TRBJ2-1; 7 nucleotides line up with TRBD2. Sequenced input: PBMCs or T cells enriched from blood (not recorded which). DNA for the CDR3: TGCGCCAGCAGCCAAGAGGGGCTAGCGGCAAACAATGAGCAGTTCTTC. Encoded protein: CASSQEGLAANNEQFF.